The 10 T cell receptor beta chains below were found in one sample sequenced in a study of CD8 T cells in ankylosing spondylitis (TCRdb year 2017). Library preparation used 5' RACE. Sequenced on an Illumina HiSeq 2500. The public reads were reanalyzed by TCRdb: fastp trimming at Q25, MiXCR alignment, in-frame beta chains only. Every distinct CDR3 protein forms one entry, paired with its most common genes and DNA. The sample table records 750,000 to 850,000 distinct CDR3 sequences; about an eighth of these occur just once. The top ten constitute approximately 0.51% of the sample. These receptors are not linked to any known antigen. Here is what the overall study found, with its caveats: A TCR beta motif made up of several highly homologous amino acid variants appeared to be characteristic of blood from ankylosing spondylitis patients.

Material: blood, either unsorted or a sorted T cell fraction (not recorded which). The source of these receptors is a male donor with ankylosing spondylitis.

This clonotype has more than one count but fewer than ten. The chain links TRBV5-1 to TRBJ2-3; 10 nucleotides align to TRBD2. This CDR3 is built from 20 residues. Germline V gene lookup returns CDR1 SGHRS and CDR2 YFSETQ. Losses at the gene ends were 0 bases for V and 2 bases for J; bases not matched to a gene: 15. This chain's CDR3 is CASSLARTSGPNYFTDTQYF. In nucleotides, the CDR3 is TGCGCCAGCAGCTTGGCGCGGACTAGCGGACCTAACTACTTCACAGATACGCAGTATTTT.

There are a few counts of this clonotype. Germline is not matched at one junction end, which may reflect a read error. This chain connects TRBV7-7 to TRBJ2-1; D gene unclear. The CDR3 sequence is 19 residues long. Per the germline V gene, CDR1 is SSHAT and CDR2 is FNYEAQ (reference sequence). CDR3 DNA sequence: TGTGCTAGCAGCAAATACGCCCCTTTGGGCTCTTACTCCTACAATGAGCAGTTCTTC. Its translation: CASSKYAPLGSYSYNEQFF.

The chain joins TRBV6-1 to TRBJ1-4; 12 bases line up with TRBD1. The CDR3 consists of 15 residues. V was pared by 8 bases and J by 3 bases, with 4 bases of the junction left unmatched. In germline, CDR1 is MNHNS, CDR2 SASEGT. The CDR3 DNA follows: TGTGCCAGCCGCGGGACAGGGGGCTCTAATGAAAAACTGTTTTTT. Its translation is CASRGTGGSNEKLFF.

This chain uses TRBV7-8 with TRBJ2-2; the D gene is possibly TRBD1 (5 bases). V dropped 5 bases and J dropped 5 bases, with 12 bases sitting between them. CDR1 is SGHVS, CDR2 FQNEAQ, per germline. This CDR3 comprises 14 residues. The CDR3 here is CASSGATWTGELFF. The CDR3 DNA sequence: TGTGCCAGCAGCGGGGCGACATGGACCGGGGAGCTGTTTTTT.

This clonotype was picked up a small number of times. DNA of the CDR3: TGTGCCAGCAGCCCCGGACAGGGCGACTGTAACTATGGCTACACCTTC. Translated, it gives CASSPGQGDCNYGYTF. The chain is built from TRBV3-1 and TRBJ1-2; 8 positions match TRBD1. V gave up 4 bases and J gave up 1 base; unmatched junction bases: 8. Germline CDR1 reads LGHDT; CDR2 reads YNNKEL (reference sequence). There are 16 residues in the CDR3.

This clonotype was counted between two and nine times. The rearrangement uses TRBV20-1 and TRBJ1-5; D is unclear. The CDR3 runs to 14 residues. Germline values: CDR1 DFQATT, CDR2 SNEGSKA (reference sequence). Trimming cost V 4 bases and J 0 bases, with 10 bases left between them. The CDR3 spells CSAIDRYSNQPQHF. CDR3 bases: TGCAGTGCTATTGACCGATATAGCAATCAGCCCCAGCATTTT.

The J gene is TRBJ2-1, the V gene TRBV14; D may be TRBD2 (6 bases). This CDR3 contains 13 residues. V lost 0 bases and J lost 9, with 9 bases in between. The germline CDR1 and CDR2 sequences are SGHDN and FVKESK. This chain's CDR3 is CASSQELGGEQFF. CDR3 nucleotides: TGTGCCAGCAGCCAAGAATTGGGAGGTGAGCAGTTCTTC.

This clonotype was seen repeatedly, ten times or more. The J gene is TRBJ2-3, the V gene TRBV7-2; 10 bases align to TRBD2. Germline V gives CDR1 SGHTA, CDR2 FQGNSA. V lost 5 bases to trimming and J lost 1 base; unmatched junction nucleotides: 6. The CDR3 contains 16 residues. The CDR3 spells CASSKRTSGGTDTQYF. The CDR3 bases are TGTGCCAGCAGCAAAAGGACTAGCGGTGGCACAGATACGCAGTATTTT.

This clonotype was observed at least ten times. The V gene is TRBV6-5, the J gene TRBJ2-1, with D maybe TRBD2 (5 bases). V was pared by 0 bases and J by 8 bases, with 11 bases between. CDR3 size: 14 residues. Germline-derived CDR1 and CDR2 are MNHEY and SVGAGI. The CDR3 DNA sequence: TGTGCCAGCAGTTACTCGAGGGCGGGTCATGAGCAGTTCTTC. Translation: CASSYSRAGHEQFF.

The rearrangement links TRBV20-1 to TRBJ1-1, with TRBD1 as a possible D gene (6 bases). The V gene lost 3 bases and the J gene lost 4 bases, with 15 bases spanning the gap. This CDR3 region has 14 residues. CDR1 and CDR2 from the germline V gene are DFQATT and SNEGSKA (reference sequence). The CDR3 DNA reads as TGCAGTGCTAGCCCACCAGGGGTTCGCACTGAAGCTTTCTTT. The encoded protein is CSASPPGVRTEAFF.